The rows below give T cell receptor beta chains drawn from one sample of a study of tissue T cells after allogeneic stem cell transplantation. Using immunoSEQ multiplex PCR, the repertoire was profiled, and TCRdb retains in-frame clones only, with some absent. This sample has around 4,100 clones, with about 60% found just once. This material consisted of tissue from the esophagus, taken at autopsy. Receptors were obtained from a female donor older than 55 with lung cancer. Each CDR3 is given with its conserved first and last residue. Each record gives: CDR3 protein, CDR3 DNA, J gene, clone size, D gene, V gene. The D gene is left open where the match is weak. Part of the rows lack a size; the others show once, few, many or a class for expanded clones.

CDR3aa: CASSLPRVRGLAEAFF; CDR3nt: TGTGCCAGCAGCTTACCCAGAGTCAGGGGGCTCGCTGAAGCTTTCTTT; j_gene: TRBJ1-1; abundance: once; d_gene: TRBD1; v_gene: TRBV11-2
CDR3aa: CASSLPRQNTEAFF; CDR3nt: TGTGCCAGCAGCTTACCCCGCCAAAACACTGAAGCTTTCTTT; j_gene: TRBJ1-1; abundance: once; d_gene: NA; v_gene: TRBV11-1
CDR3aa: CASSPVANTEAFF; CDR3nt: TGTGCCAGCTCACCAGTGGCGAACACTGAAGCTTTCTTT; j_gene: TRBJ1-1; abundance: NA; d_gene: NA; v_gene: TRBV18
CDR3aa: CAISEGQGANSPLHF; CDR3nt: TGTGCCATCAGTGAGGGGCAGGGGGCGAATTCACCCCTCCACTTT; j_gene: TRBJ1-6; abundance: few; d_gene: TRBD1; v_gene: TRBV10-3
CDR3aa: CASTSGNSYNEQFF; CDR3nt: TGTGCCAGCACTAGCGGGAACTCCTACAATGAGCAGTTCTTC; j_gene: TRBJ2-1; abundance: NA; d_gene: TRBD2; v_gene: TRBV28
CDR3aa: CAWRTGPSTEAFF; CDR3nt: TGTGCCTGGCGAACAGGGCCCAGCACTGAAGCTTTCTTT; j_gene: TRBJ1-1; abundance: once; d_gene: NA; v_gene: TRBV30
CDR3aa: CASSLYTGLNTEAFF; CDR3nt: TGTGCCAGCAGCTTGTATACAGGGTTGAACACTGAAGCTTTCTTT; j_gene: TRBJ1-1; abundance: NA; d_gene: NA; v_gene: TRBV5-4
CDR3aa: CASSLFSGSGYTF; CDR3nt: TGTGCCAGCAGTTTATTTTCAGGGAGCGGCTACACCTTC; j_gene: TRBJ1-2; abundance: few; d_gene: NA; v_gene: TRBV27
CDR3aa: CASSYSTGEGYTF; CDR3nt: TGTGCCAGCAGTTACTCGACAGGGGAGGGCTACACCTTC; j_gene: TRBJ1-2; abundance: medium-sized; d_gene: TRBD1; v_gene: TRBV6-5
CDR3aa: CASSLGQTRTQYF; CDR3nt: TGTGCCAGCAGCTTGGGGCAGACTAGGACGCAGTATTTT; j_gene: TRBJ2-3; abundance: NA; d_gene: NA; v_gene: TRBV7-2
CDR3aa: CASTLPSSYNEQFF; CDR3nt: TGTGCCAGCACATTACCGAGCTCCTACAATGAGCAGTTCTTC; j_gene: TRBJ2-1; abundance: NA; d_gene: NA; v_gene: TRBV2
CDR3aa: CASTDRSKGQLNSYEQYF; CDR3nt: TGTGCCAGCACCGATCGATCAAAGGGACAGTTAAATTCCTACGAGCAGTACTTC; j_gene: TRBJ2-7; abundance: once; d_gene: TRBD1; v_gene: TRBV9
CDR3aa: CASSSGGAAWLNEQFF; CDR3nt: TGCGCCAGCAGCTCGGGGGGCGCAGCTTGGTTGAATGAGCAGTTCTTC; j_gene: TRBJ2-1; abundance: NA; d_gene: NA; v_gene: TRBV5-1
CDR3aa: CASSADRGAGRPQHF; CDR3nt: TGCGCCAGCAGCGCGGACAGGGGGGCCGGTCGTCCCCAGCATTTT; j_gene: TRBJ1-5; abundance: NA; d_gene: TRBD1; v_gene: TRBV4-3
CDR3aa: CSARSGGRYGYTF; CDR3nt: TGCAGCGCTCGAAGCGGGGGGCGGTATGGCTACACCTTC; j_gene: TRBJ1-2; abundance: large; d_gene: NA; v_gene: TRBV29-1
CDR3aa: CASSLESADTQYF; CDR3nt: TGCGCCAGCAGCTTGGAGTCCGCAGATACGCAGTATTTT; j_gene: TRBJ2-3; abundance: NA; d_gene: NA; v_gene: TRBV5-1
CDR3aa: CAWSATRGNTEAFF; CDR3nt: TGTGCCTGGAGCGCCACGCGGGGGAACACTGAAGCTTTCTTT; j_gene: TRBJ1-1; abundance: NA; d_gene: NA; v_gene: TRBV30
CDR3aa: CASSQQRQTQYF; CDR3nt: TGTGCCAGCAGCCAACAAAGGCAGACCCAGTACTTC; j_gene: TRBJ2-5; abundance: NA; d_gene: NA; v_gene: TRBV6-2/TRBV6-3
CDR3aa: CASSQDTSQETQYF; CDR3nt: TGTGCCAGCAGCCAAGACACTTCTCAAGAGACCCAGTACTTC; j_gene: TRBJ2-5; abundance: once; d_gene: NA; v_gene: TRBV4-2
CDR3aa: CASSQLGEKLFF; CDR3nt: TGTGCCAGCAGCCAATTAGGTGAAAAACTGTTTTTT; j_gene: TRBJ1-4; abundance: large; d_gene: NA; v_gene: TRBV16
CDR3aa: CATSRGAGGFTDTQYF; CDR3nt: TGTGCCACCAGCAGGGGCGCGGGGGGGTTCACAGATACGCAGTATTTT; j_gene: TRBJ2-3; abundance: NA; d_gene: TRBD2; v_gene: TRBV15
CDR3aa: CSVEGEDGLNTGELFF; CDR3nt: TGCAGCGTTGAAGGGGAGGACGGTCTGAACACCGGGGAGCTGTTTTTT; j_gene: TRBJ2-2; abundance: NA; d_gene: NA; v_gene: TRBV29-1
CDR3aa: CASSLGSTSGANVLTF; CDR3nt: TGCGCCAGCAGCTTGGGTAGTACCTCTGGGGCCAACGTCCTGACTTTC; j_gene: TRBJ2-6; abundance: NA; d_gene: NA; v_gene: TRBV5-1
CDR3aa: CATSIRGFGGNTIYF; CDR3nt: TGTGCCACCAGCATAAGGGGTTTTGGAGGAAACACCATATATTTT; j_gene: TRBJ1-3; abundance: NA; d_gene: NA; v_gene: TRBV15
CDR3aa: CASSGTGSGELFF; CDR3nt: TGTGCCAGTAGTGGAACAGGATCCGGGGAGCTGTTTTTT; j_gene: TRBJ2-2; abundance: large; d_gene: NA; v_gene: TRBV19
CDR3aa: CASSQQGLKNYGYTF; CDR3nt: TGTGCCAGCAGCCAGCAGGGGTTGAAGAACTATGGCTACACCTTC; j_gene: TRBJ1-2; abundance: once; d_gene: NA; v_gene: TRBV3-1/TRBV3-2
CDR3aa: CASSLVRNTGELFF; CDR3nt: TGTGCCAGCAGCTTGGTCAGGAACACCGGGGAGCTGTTTTTT; j_gene: TRBJ2-2; abundance: NA; d_gene: NA; v_gene: TRBV5-6
CDR3aa: CASSLDTGELFF; CDR3nt: TGTGCCAGCAGTTTGGACACCGGGGAGCTGTTTTTT; j_gene: TRBJ2-2; abundance: NA; d_gene: NA; v_gene: TRBV28
CDR3aa: CASSFSYEQYF; CDR3nt: TGTGCCAGCAGTTTTTCTTACGAGCAGTACTTC; j_gene: TRBJ2-7; abundance: few; d_gene: NA; v_gene: TRBV12-3/TRBV12-4
CDR3aa: CASGSTGPRGEQFF; CDR3nt: TGTGCTAGTGGTTCGACAGGCCCCCGGGGTGAGCAGTTCTTC; j_gene: TRBJ2-1; abundance: NA; d_gene: NA; v_gene: TRBV12-5
CDR3aa: CASSQEWGGGYEQYF; CDR3nt: TGTGCCAGCAGCCAAGAATGGGGCGGGGGGTACGAGCAGTACTTC; j_gene: TRBJ2-7; abundance: NA; d_gene: TRBD2; v_gene: TRBV4-2
CDR3aa: CASSLQAGVNNEQFF; CDR3nt: TGTGCCAGCAGCCTACAGGCCGGAGTTAACAATGAGCAGTTCTTC; j_gene: TRBJ2-1; abundance: medium-sized; d_gene: NA; v_gene: TRBV11-2